This TCR beta chain was identified during a study of cytomegalovirus exposure and HLA in healthy donors. Study conclusions and caveats: A later analysis found common viral pathogens apparently linked to several of the most significant clusters. The study flagged approximately 180 TCR beta chains as cytomegalovirus-associated. Several V segments, TRBV6-2 and TRBV6-3 among them, could not be told apart and were dropped. Reports state that TCR beta sequences accurately predicted most subjects' HLA-A and HLA-B alleles.

As for this clone: Its antigen is unknown.

The study ran its PCR with 60 Vbeta and 13 Jbeta primers. The table came from immunoSEQ multiplex PCR; TCRdb's copy has only in-frame clones and leaves some out. Of approximately 180,000 clones detected, 84% appear once; the ten largest clones hold roughly 5.2%. This CDR3 region has 15 residues. CDR1 is MGHDK and CDR2 is SYGVNS in the germline V gene. The J segment lost 7 bases and the V segment lost 5 bases, leaving 11 bases of the junction unmatched. The sequence was obtained from a girl under 18 in good health and CMV-seropositive. Input material: PBMCs. V and J are TRBV25-1 and TRBJ2-5, with 9 bases fitting TRBD1. The CDR3 region is CASSLRDRDWGTQYF. DNA of the CDR3: TGTGCCAGCAGTTTAAGGGACAGGGACTGGGGGACCCAGTACTTC.